This paragraph covers one T cell receptor (beta chain) sequence. As yet, its antigen is unknown. The data are from a study of cytomegalovirus exposure and HLA in healthy donors. Across the whole study: The approximately 680 first-cohort repertoires and the approximately 110 validation repertoires shared the same platform, a later analysis reported.

The CDR3 is 13 amino acids. V lost 0 bases and J 6 bases, leaving 8 bases between the germline ends. Germline lookup yields CDR1 GTSNPN and CDR2 SVGIG (reference sequence). Profiled with immunoSEQ multiplex PCR; TCRdb holds only in-frame clones, not every one. Of about 360,000 clones listed, roughly 85% are singletons. Notes on the study in general: Researchers reported that a few CMV-associated chains were confirmed in vitro as CMV antigen-specific.

V and J are TRBV30 and TRBJ2-2; D remains ambiguous. The sequencing sample was made of PBMCs. This TCR came from a woman between 18 and 29 years old in good health and CMV-seronegative. The CDR3 DNA reads as TGTGCCTGGAGTGTAACAGTCGCCGGGGAGCTGTTTTTT. It yields the protein CAWSVTVAGELFF. Based on the CDR3 plus reference TRBV30 and TRBJ2-2, the full variable domain is SQTIHQWPATLVQPVGSPLSLECTVEGTSNPNLYWYRQAAGRGLQLLFYSVGIGQISSEVPQNLSASRPQDRQFILSSKKLLLSDSGFYLCAWSVTVAGELFFGEGSRLTVL.